What follows are 10 T cell receptor beta chains derived from one specimen sequenced in a study of control samples from healthy donors and cancer patients. Sequencing was performed with immunoSEQ multiplex PCR; in TCRdb, only in-frame clones are kept and a portion is missing. This sample carries roughly 120,000 clones, more than 80% of them seen once, and the ten largest clones take about 40%. Sequencing was performed on blood. All receptors derive from a man aged 50 to 60 in good health.

V and J are TRBV7-2 and TRBJ1-5; no definite D call. Looked up from germline, CDR1 is SGHTA and CDR2 is FQGNSA. The ends were cut back, 5 bases at V and 1 base at J, with 6 bases in the middle. This CDR3 has 13 residues. The DNA for the CDR3 is TGTGCCAGCAGCATAGGAAGCAATCAGCCCCAGCATTTT. This sequence encodes CASSIGSNQPQHF.

The rearrangement uses TRBV5-1 and TRBJ1-1; D gene unclear. Between the trimmed V and J ends, which lost 0 bases and 4 bases, there was a span of 13 bases. This CDR3 is built from 15 residues. Germline lookup yields CDR1 SGHRS and CDR2 YFSETQ. The CDR3 region is CASSLGGIRSTEAFF. CDR3 nucleotide sequence: TGCGCCAGCAGCTTGGGGGGAATCCGTTCCACTGAAGCTTTCTTT. Looking up the rest from reference TRBV5-1 and TRBJ1-1 gives the full variable domain: KAGVTQTPRYLIKTRGQQVTLSCSPISGHRSVSWYQQTPGQGLQFLFEYFSETQRNKGNFPGRFSGRQFSNSRSEMNVSTLELGDSALYLCASSLGGIRSTEAFFGQGTRLTVV.

CDR3 bases: TGCGCCAGCAGCTTCCGGATTATGAACACTGAAGCTTTCTTT. Its translation is CASSFRIMNTEAFF. The rearrangement joins TRBV5-1 to TRBJ1-1; D unclear. The CDR3 has 14 amino acids. V lost 2 bases, J lost 0 bases, and 8 bases lay in between. The germline V gene has CDR1 SGHRS and CDR2 YFSETQ.

The CDR3 is CASDQTGLAAKRAYNEQFF. CDR3 nucleotides: TGTGCCAGCGACCAAACGGGACTAGCGGCAAAAAGAGCCTACAATGAGCAGTTCTTC. The chain combines TRBV21-1 with TRBJ2-1; the table's D call of TRBD2 was not tested on the DNA. TRBV21-1 counts as a pseudogene. CDR3 size: 19 residues.

The J gene is TRBJ2-7, the V gene TRBV11-2; D possibly matches TRBD1 or TRBD2 (6 bases each). V was pared by 6 bases and J by 0 bases, with 12 bases between. The V gene's germline CDR1 is SGHAT and CDR2 FQNNGV. The CDR3 consists of 14 residues. CDR3 residues: CASSRGASSYEQYF. The CDR3 DNA reads TGTGCCAGCAGTAGGGGGGCCTCCTCCTACGAGCAGTACTTC.

V usage is TRBV20-1 and J usage is TRBJ1-1; possibly TRBD1 for D (5 bases). There are 11 residues in the CDR3. Trimming shortened V by 3 bases and J by 3 bases, and 5 bases separated the two germline ends. Looked up from germline, CDR1 is DFQATT and CDR2 is SNEGSKA (reference sequence). CDR3: CSARGDTEAFF. CDR3 coding DNA: TGCAGTGCTAGGGGGGACACTGAAGCTTTCTTT.

V gene TRBV25-1 combines with J gene TRBJ2-1; D might be TRBD2 (6 bases). V was trimmed by 0 bases and J by 6 bases, leaving 12 bases between them. This CDR3 comprises 15 residues. Germline V gives CDR1 MGHDK, CDR2 SYGVNS. CDR3 in DNA: TGTGCCAGCAGTGAATATCGGCAGGGACTCAATGAGCAGTTCTTC. As protein: CASSEYRQGLNEQFF.

This rearrangement joins TRBV29-1 to TRBJ1-1, with 11 bases that match TRBD1. CDR1 is SQVTM and CDR2 is ANQGSEA in the germline V gene. This CDR3 comprises 13 residues. Unmatched junction bases numbered 5, after V lost 7 bases and J lost 4 bases. Here the CDR3 reads CSAGTGGSTEAFF. CDR3 coding DNA: TGCAGCGCCGGGACAGGGGGGTCCACTGAAGCTTTCTTT.

The chain employs TRBV7-6 and TRBJ2-5, with 13 bases fitting TRBD2. CDR3 length: 16 residues. Germline V gives CDR1 SGHVS, CDR2 FNYEAQ. With 5 bases clipped from V and 2 bases from J, the junction kept 5 bases outside the gene matches. The DNA of the CDR3 is TGTGCCAGCAGCGCCGGGACTAGCGGGGATCAAGAGACCCAGTACTTC. Translated, it gives CASSAGTSGDQETQYF.

The chain employs TRBV11-3 and TRBJ1-5, with 10 nucleotides matching TRBD1. This CDR3 has 15 residues. The V segment lost 3 bases and the J segment 4 bases; nucleotides outside the gene matches: 3. Germline CDR1 reads SGHNT; CDR2 reads YENEEA. The CDR3 region is CASSLGQGKNQPQHF. Here the CDR3 DNA reads TGTGCCAGCAGCTTGGGACAGGGGAAAAATCAGCCCCAGCATTTT.